What follows are 22 T cell receptor beta chains derived from one specimen sequenced in a study of shared clonotypes between healthy human individuals. The data were produced by immunoSEQ multiplex PCR, yet TCRdb's version contains in-frame clones alone and is incomplete. This table holds about 1 million clones, 60% to 80% found once. The source material was memory CD4+ T cells sorted from blood. Subset meaning: CD45RA-negative fraction. These receptors were taken from a man aged 18 to 30 in good health.

In its sample, this clone was seen a few times. The chain links TRBV11-1 to TRBJ2-7, with 10 bases lining up with TRBD1. CDR3 length: 14 amino acids. Trimming at V came to 4 bases and at J to 2 bases, leaving 2 bases not matched to a gene. Germline CDR1 is SGHAT and CDR2 is FQDESV (reference sequence). In nucleotides, the CDR3 is TGTGCCAGCAGCTCCGGGACAGGGGCCTACGAGCAGTACTTC. It codes for CASSSGTGAYEQYF.

A single count supports this clone. At the DNA level, this CDR3 is encoded by other sequences in the same sample as well. The rearrangement joins TRBV2 to TRBJ2-3; the match to TRBD2 covers 13 bases. The CDR3 has 15 amino acids. Germline V gives CDR1 SNHLY, CDR2 FYNNEI. After removal of 5 bases from V and 3 bases from J, the junction contained 2 bases not matched to a gene. The CDR3 spells CASSRLAGGTDTQYF. Written as DNA, the CDR3 is TGTGCCAGCAGTCGACTAGCGGGGGGAACAGATACGCAGTATTTT.

V gene TRBV10-1 combines with J gene TRBJ1-4; TRBD1 might be the D (5 bases). Germline V lookup: CDR1 WNHNN, CDR2 SYGVQD (reference sequence). The ends were cut back, 3 bases at V and 5 bases at J, with 10 bases in the middle. CDR3 size: 14 residues. DNA for the CDR3: TGCGCCAGCAGTGAAGACAGCCAAAATGAAAAACTGTTTTTT. This translates into CASSEDSQNEKLFF.

The rearrangement uses TRBV12-5 and TRBJ2-1, with D maybe TRBD2 (6 bases). The germline gives CDR1 LGHNT, CDR2 FRNRAP. The CDR3 runs 18 residues. The V end lost 0 bases, the J end lost 2 bases, and 17 bases lay between the germline ends. The CDR3 protein is CASGLVTQRAVPYNEQFF. As DNA, the CDR3 is TGTGCTAGTGGTTTGGTAACCCAGCGGGCGGTGCCCTACAATGAGCAGTTCTTC.

V is TRBV5-6 and J is TRBJ2-2; TRBD2 matches 7 bases. Germline loops: CDR1 SGHDT, CDR2 YYEEEE. After removal of 7 bases from V and 7 bases from J, the junction contained 7 bases not matched to a gene. CDR3 length: 13 amino acids. The DNA for the CDR3 is TGTGCCAGCTTCGGGCGGACTAGCGGGGAGCTGTTTTTT. Translating it yields CASFGRTSGELFF.

V gene TRBV21-1 combines with J gene TRBJ2-1; the table names TRBD2, a call not compared with the DNA. TRBV21-1 is a pseudogene segment. The CDR3 covers 15 residues. CDR3 bases: TGTGCCAGCAGCAAATTAGCGGGAGACTACAATGAGCAGTTCTTC. Protein sequence: CASSKLAGDYNEQFF.

This clone appeared a few times. The chain uses TRBV19 and TRBJ2-2, with a possible D match to TRBD1 (6 bases). V lost 6 bases to trimming and J lost 4 bases, with 12 bases between them. The CDR3 sequence is 14 residues long. Looked up from germline, CDR1 is LNHDA and CDR2 is SQIVND (reference sequence). The CDR3 spells CASRQTGSTGELFF. DNA of the CDR3: TGTGCCAGTAGACAGACAGGTTCCACCGGGGAGCTGTTTTTT. Full variable domain (remainder filled in from reference TRBV19 and TRBJ2-2): DGGITQSPKYLFRKEGQNVTLSCEQNLNHDAMYWYRQDPGQGLRLIYYSQIVNDFQKGDIAEGYSVSREKKESFPLTVTSAQKNPTAFYLCASRQTGSTGELFFGEGSRLTVL.

This chain connects TRBV10-3 to TRBJ2-1; TRBD2 might be the D (6 bases). Trimming pared 8 bases from V and 4 bases from J, leaving 12 bases between. Germline V gene data show CDR1 as ENHRY and CDR2 as SYGVKD. This CDR3 contains 13 residues. The CDR3 region is CAIRRGHYNEQFF. The CDR3 bases are TGTGCCATCCGGCGGGGCCATTACAATGAGCAGTTCTTC.

This chain joins TRBV2 and TRBJ2-3, with unresolved D. Germline V gene data show CDR1 as SNHLY and CDR2 as FYNNEI. The V and J ends lost 9 bases and 1 base respectively, with 14 bases between them. CDR3 length: 14 amino acids. DNA for the CDR3: TGTGCCAGTAGGTCGCTCGGAGGCACAGATACGCAGTATTTT. Translated, it gives CASRSLGGTDTQYF. Based on the CDR3 plus reference TRBV2 and TRBJ2-3, the full variable domain is EPEVTQTPSHQVTQMGQEVILRCVPISNHLYFYWYRQILGQKVEFLVSFYNNEISEKSEIFDDQFSVERPDGSNFTLKIRSTKLEDSAMYFCASRSLGGTDTQYFGPGTRLTVL.

The J gene is TRBJ2-5, the V gene TRBV10-3, with 7 positions matching TRBD2. The CDR3 is 13 amino acids. The trim removed 11 bases at V and 10 bases at J, leaving 16 bases unmatched. Germline CDR1 reads ENHRY; CDR2 reads SYGVKD. CDR3 nucleotide sequence: TGTGCCGCTAGTCAGGCCGCTGGGGAGGGCCAGTACTTC. Its translation is CAASQAAGEGQYF.

This chain's CDR3 is CASSSRDKYNSPLHF. The DNA for the CDR3 is TGTGCCAGCAGCTCCCGGGACAAGTATAATTCACCCCTCCACTTT. The genes are TRBV11-2 and TRBJ1-6; tentatively, D is TRBD1 (6 bases). Trimming took 4 bases from V and 4 from J, leaving 11 bases between them. Germline V CDR1 and CDR2: SGHAT, FQNNGV. The CDR3 runs 15 residues.

This clone has a handful of counts. The chain couples TRBV18 to TRBJ1-1; D is ambiguous. The CDR3 is 13 amino acids. Deletions cut 3 bases from V and 5 bases from J, with 10 bases between. Germline V gene lookup returns CDR1 KGHSH and CDR2 LQKENI. The CDR3 spells CASSPLHQTEAFF. The DNA for the CDR3 is TGTGCCAGCTCACCGTTACACCAGACTGAAGCTTTCTTT.

DNA for the CDR3: TGTGCCAGCAGCCAAGAGTGGCAGGAGAACACTGAAGCTTTCTTT. It encodes CASSQEWQENTEAFF. The genes are TRBV4-2 and TRBJ1-1; D uncertain. The CDR3 consists of 15 residues. Germline values: CDR1 LGHNA, CDR2 YNFKEQ. V dropped 0 bases and J dropped 1 base, with 9 bases sitting between them.

The chain has TRBV10-3 and TRBJ1-5; TRBD1 matches at 9 bases. Trimming at V came to 5 bases and at J to 6 bases, leaving 5 bases not matched to a gene. CDR1 is ENHRY and CDR2 is SYGVKD in the germline V gene. The CDR3 extends over 14 amino acids. The CDR3 sequence is CAISPTGGTQPQHF. Written as DNA, the CDR3 is TGTGCCATCAGTCCGACAGGGGGAACTCAGCCCCAGCATTTT.

As to this clone: A junction end diverges from the germline sequence, so it may reflect a read error. The chain uses TRBV5-6 and TRBJ2-4; D is perhaps TRBD2 (5 bases). The germline CDR1 and CDR2 sequences are SGHDT and YYEEEE. The CDR3 consists of 14 residues. This chain's CDR3 is CASTLAGPWDIQYF. In DNA, the CDR3 is TGTGCCAGCACCTTGGCGGGTCCTTGGGACATTCAGTACTTC.

This clone has only a few counts. Other DNA sequences in this specimen translate into the identical CDR3. This chain uses TRBV7-3 with TRBJ1-1; no clear D. V was pared by 1 base and J by 1 base, with 4 bases between. This CDR3 comprises 13 residues. Germline CDR1 SGHTA, CDR2 FQGTGA. CDR3 amino acids: CASSLNRNTEAFF. CDR3 nucleotides: TGTGCCAGCAGCTTAAACAGGAACACTGAAGCTTTCTTT.

This chain connects TRBV19 to TRBJ2-7; a possible D gene is TRBD1 (5 bases). The CDR3 has 14 amino acids. Trimming shortened V by 3 bases and J by 1 base, and 10 bases separated the two germline ends. CDR1 is LNHDA, CDR2 SQIVND, per germline (reference sequence). CDR3 loop: CASSIMPGSYEQYF. The DNA of the CDR3 is TGTGCCAGTAGTATTATGCCAGGGTCCTACGAGCAGTACTTC.

The chain carries TRBV2 and TRBJ1-4; D gene uncertain. V was shortened by 6 bases and J by 0 bases, with 8 bases between the two germline ends. The germline V gene encodes CDR1 SNHLY and CDR2 FYNNEI. CDR3 length equals 14 residues. CDR3 residues: CASRAVTTNEKLFF. The CDR3 DNA reads as TGTGCCAGCAGGGCTGTTACAACTAATGAAAAACTGTTTTTT.

The chain links TRBV18 to TRBJ2-3; TRBD1 is a possible D gene (6 bases). The germline V and J ends were trimmed by 1 base and 6 bases, with 17 bases remaining between them. Looked up from germline, CDR1 is KGHSH and CDR2 is LQKENI. The CDR3 contains 16 residues. CDR3 sequence (DNA): TGTGCCAGCTCACCACGTGGGGGCGCGAGAAGGGATACGCAGTATTTT. Translation gives CASSPRGGARRDTQYF.

This chain links TRBV7-2 with TRBJ1-4; D unresolved. Germline V gene data show CDR1 as SGHTA and CDR2 as FQGNSA. This CDR3 comprises 10 residues. The V gene lost 7 bases and the J gene lost 7 bases, with 4 bases spanning the gap. The DNA for the CDR3 is TGTGCCAGCAAGGGTGAAAAACTGTTTTTT. It encodes CASKGEKLFF.

The J gene is TRBJ1-2, the V gene TRBV27, with 7 bases fitting TRBD1. Germline V lookup: CDR1 MNHEY, CDR2 SMNVEV (reference sequence). The V and J ends lost 8 bases and 8 bases, in that order; junction bases with no gene match: 8. The CDR3 runs 12 residues. The DNA of the CDR3 is TGTGCCAGCGCAAGACAGGGCAGCGGCTACACCTTC. Protein sequence: CASARQGSGYTF.

The chain is built from TRBV28 and TRBJ2-7, with D unresolved. From germline, CDR1 is MDHEN and CDR2 SYDVKM. The CDR3 covers 11 residues. V was pared by 5 bases and J by 3 bases, with 5 bases between. CDR3 in amino acids: CASSLDYEQYF. In nucleotides, the CDR3 is TGTGCCAGCAGTCTGGACTACGAGCAGTACTTC. Drawing the rest from reference TRBV28 and TRBJ2-7, the complete variable domain is DVKVTQSSRYLVKRTGEKVFLECVQDMDHENMFWYRQDPGLGLRLIYFSYDVKMKEKGDIPEGYSVSREKKERFSLILESASTNQTSMYLCASSLDYEQYFGPGTRLTVT.